This TCR beta chain was recovered during a study of blood T cell repertoires in COVID-19 (dated by TCRdb to the early 2020s). Regarding the complete study: Samples from collaborators originated in the United States, Italy and Spain and spanned both the acute and convalescent phases of COVID-19. The material from the prospective study consisted of cDNA or gDNA derived from T cells, B-cell-depleted T cells, or PBMCs. Subjects who had been exposed to COVID-19, were actively infected with it, or had recovered from it provided the deeply sampled blood TCRbeta repertoires that made up the dataset. A freely available public database, intended as a resource for researchers studying the immune response to SARS-CoV-2, is where the repertoires were released. Samples came from the ongoing ImmuneRACE study (first 160 participants) plus 1,254 subjects from 6 global collaborators. The sample metadata nearly always contained a de-identified subject ID, COVID-19 status, age in years and sex. Where HLA class I and class II types were available, the types were taken from metadata supplied by the sample provider, not from assay-based typing.

Overall results and qualifications from the work: The amount of clinical and demographic metadata varied by source and participant and was provided uncurated.

V sheds 3 bases and J sheds 2 bases, leaving 9 bases between their ends. CDR3 length: 14 amino acids, cysteine to phenylalanine. Just CDR3 DNA is preserved here, 42 bases in frame from base 1. The germline V gene specifies SGHTA as CDR1 and FQGNSA as CDR2. Worth noting for this clone: Its antigen remains unidentified. No clone much larger than this one lies a single base away; base qualities are absent.

TCRbeta CDR3 regions were amplified from genomic DNA by means of the immunoSEQ Assay, a bias-controlled multiplex PCR. In the paper's pipeline: Within the assay, amplification of reference gene primers was used to estimate how many nucleated cells each sample contained. To quantify the absolute abundance of each unique TCRbeta CDR3 rearrangement, sequence reads were collapsed and filtered. For each sample, productive Simpson clonality was calculated by taking the square root of Simpson's diversity index across productive rearrangements. Not all clones reach the TCRdb copy of this immuneACCESS table, which keeps in-frame sequences only. Checked studies attribute under half of the gap to unresolved V genes and leave the rest unexplained. Clone size and the V and J calls come from that table; the DNA yielded D and trimming. The sample table records 150,000 or so clones; around four fifths of these occur just once. The ten biggest clones cover approximately 5.1% of the sample.

Participants in the prospective study were enrolled through a virtual design, were aged roughly 18 to 90 years, and lived in about 25 United States geographic areas. Cohort assignment in the prospective study relied on participant-reported clinical history from a screening survey and a study questionnaire. A participant counted as exposed if, within 2 weeks of entering the study, that participant had been in contact with someone who had a PCR-confirmed or clinician-diagnosed COVID-19 case. In the prospective study, mobile phlebotomists collected whole blood, serum and a nasopharyngeal or oropharyngeal swab from each participant. Participants in the prospective study had the option to provide additional blood draws and questionnaires over a roughly two-month period. Before DNA extraction, prospective study blood samples were shipped either frozen or at room temperature.

This sequence uses TRBV7-2 and TRBJ2-3, and perhaps TRBD2 as D gene, on 5 matching bases. This receptor was obtained from a man aged 65 to 79 who had been exposed to COVID-19. The specimen was PBMCs or T cells enriched from blood (not recorded which). The sequenced DNA is TGTGCCAGCAGCTTTGAACTAGTCACAGATACGCAGTATTTT. Translated, this is CASSFELVTDTQYF.